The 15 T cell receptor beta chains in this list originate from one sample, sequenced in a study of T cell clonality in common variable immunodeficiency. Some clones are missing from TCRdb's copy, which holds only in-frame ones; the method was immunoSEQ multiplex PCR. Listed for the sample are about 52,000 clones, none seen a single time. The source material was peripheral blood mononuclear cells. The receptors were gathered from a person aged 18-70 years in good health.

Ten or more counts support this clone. The part of the CDR3 DNA that was read is TGTGCCAGCAGTGTTACAGGGCACTATGGC. Protein product: CASSVTGHYG. From start to end, the CDR3 is CASSVTGHYGYTF. The chain links TRBV6-1 to TRBJ1-2, with a tentative D call TRBD1 (6 bases). The CDR3 end lies 3 residues beyond the end of the read and is filled in from the germline J gene. Trimming removed 4 bases at V and 3 bases at J, with 9 bases between. This CDR3 is built from 13 residues. Germline V gives CDR1 MNHNS, CDR2 SASEGT.

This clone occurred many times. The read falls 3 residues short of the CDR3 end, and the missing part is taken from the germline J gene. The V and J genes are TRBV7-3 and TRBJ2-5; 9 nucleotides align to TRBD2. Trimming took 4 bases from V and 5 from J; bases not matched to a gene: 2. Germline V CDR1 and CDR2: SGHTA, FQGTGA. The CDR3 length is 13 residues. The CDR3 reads CASSSSGAETQYF. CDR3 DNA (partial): TGTGCCAGCAGCTCTAGCGGGGCGGAGACC.

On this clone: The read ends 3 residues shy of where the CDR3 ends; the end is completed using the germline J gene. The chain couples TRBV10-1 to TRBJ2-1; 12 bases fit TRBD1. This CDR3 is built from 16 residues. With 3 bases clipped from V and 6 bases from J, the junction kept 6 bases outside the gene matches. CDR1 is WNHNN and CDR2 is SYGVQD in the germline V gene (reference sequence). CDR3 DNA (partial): TGCGCCAGCAGTGATGGGACAGGGGGCGCGGTCAATGAG. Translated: CASSDGTGGAVNE. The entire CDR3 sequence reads CASSDGTGGAVNEQFF.

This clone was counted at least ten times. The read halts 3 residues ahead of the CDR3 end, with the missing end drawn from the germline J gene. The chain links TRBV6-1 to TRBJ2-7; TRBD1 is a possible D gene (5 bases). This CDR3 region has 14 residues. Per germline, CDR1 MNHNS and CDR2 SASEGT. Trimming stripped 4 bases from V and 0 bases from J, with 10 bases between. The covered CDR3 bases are TGTGCCAGCAGTGTTTTCAGGGACTCCTACGAG. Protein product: CASSVFRDSYE. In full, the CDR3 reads CASSVFRDSYEQYF.

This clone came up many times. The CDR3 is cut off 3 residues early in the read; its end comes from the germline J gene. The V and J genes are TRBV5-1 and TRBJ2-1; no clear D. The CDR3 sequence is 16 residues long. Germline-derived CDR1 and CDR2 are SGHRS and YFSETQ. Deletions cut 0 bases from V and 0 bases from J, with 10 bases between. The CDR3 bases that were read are TGCGCCAGCAGCTTGGACAGAACCTTCTCCTACAATGAG. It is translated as CASSLDRTFSYNE. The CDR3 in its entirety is CASSLDRTFSYNEQFF.

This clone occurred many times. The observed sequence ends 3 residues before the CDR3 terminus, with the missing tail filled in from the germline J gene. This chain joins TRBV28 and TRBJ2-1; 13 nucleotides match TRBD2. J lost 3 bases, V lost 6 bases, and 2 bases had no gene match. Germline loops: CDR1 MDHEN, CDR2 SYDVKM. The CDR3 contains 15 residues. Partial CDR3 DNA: TGTGCCAGCAGACGGACTAGCGGGAGCTACAATGAG. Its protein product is CASRRTSGSYNE. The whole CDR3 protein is CASRRTSGSYNEQFF.

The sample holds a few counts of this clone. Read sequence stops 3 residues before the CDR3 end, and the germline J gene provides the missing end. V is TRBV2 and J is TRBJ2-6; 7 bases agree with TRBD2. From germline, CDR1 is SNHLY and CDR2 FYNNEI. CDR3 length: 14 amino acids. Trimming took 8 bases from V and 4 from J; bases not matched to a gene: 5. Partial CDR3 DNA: TGTGCCAGCCACGGGGGGTCAGGGGCCAACGTC. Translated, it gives CASHGGSGANV. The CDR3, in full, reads CASHGGSGANVLTF. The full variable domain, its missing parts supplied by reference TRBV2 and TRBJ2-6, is EPEVTQTPSHQVTQMGQEVILRCVPISNHLYFYWYRQILGQKVEFLVSFYNNEISEKSEIFDDQFSVERPDGSNFTLKIRSTKLEDSAMYFCASHGGSGANVLTFGAGSRLTVL.

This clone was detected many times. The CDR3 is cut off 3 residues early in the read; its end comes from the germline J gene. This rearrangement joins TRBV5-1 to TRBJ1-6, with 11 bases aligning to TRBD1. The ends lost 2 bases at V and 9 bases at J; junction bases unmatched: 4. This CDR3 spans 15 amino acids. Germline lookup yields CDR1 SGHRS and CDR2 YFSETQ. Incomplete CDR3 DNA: TGCGCCAGCAGCTTAGGGGGGACAGGGGGTTCACCC. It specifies CASSLGGTGGSP. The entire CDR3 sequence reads CASSLGGTGGSPLHF.

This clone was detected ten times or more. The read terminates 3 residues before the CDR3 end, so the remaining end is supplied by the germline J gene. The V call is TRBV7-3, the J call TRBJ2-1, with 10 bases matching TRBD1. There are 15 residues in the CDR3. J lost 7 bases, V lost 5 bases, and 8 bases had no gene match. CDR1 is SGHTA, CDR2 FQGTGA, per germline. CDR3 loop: CASSLAGTGENEQFF. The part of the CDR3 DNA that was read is TGTGCCAGCAGCCTCGCCGGGACAGGGGAAAATGAG.

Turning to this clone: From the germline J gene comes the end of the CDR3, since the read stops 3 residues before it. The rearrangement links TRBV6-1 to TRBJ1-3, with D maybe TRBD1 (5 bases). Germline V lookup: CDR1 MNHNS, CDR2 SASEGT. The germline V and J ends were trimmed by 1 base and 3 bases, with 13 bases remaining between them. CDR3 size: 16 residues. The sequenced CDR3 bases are TGTGCCAGCAGTGAAGTAGGGGTAAAGGGTGGAAACACC. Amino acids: CASSEVGVKGGNT. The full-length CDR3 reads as CASSEVGVKGGNTIYF.

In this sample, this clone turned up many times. CDR3 residues: CASRQGSLQETQYF. The sequenced part of the CDR3 DNA is TGCGCCAGCAGGCAGGGGTCGCTACAAGAGACC. This rearrangement joins TRBV5-1 to TRBJ2-5, with D possibly TRBD1 on 6 matching bases. The read halts 3 residues ahead of the CDR3 end, with the missing end drawn from the germline J gene. The CDR3 loop spans 14 amino acids. The germline CDR1 and CDR2 sequences are SGHRS and YFSETQ. V shed 5 bases and J shed 2 bases, with 13 bases lying between them. Combining the CDR3 with reference TRBV5-1 and TRBJ2-5 gives the whole variable domain KAGVTQTPRYLIKTRGQQVTLSCSPISGHRSVSWYQQTPGQGLQFLFEYFSETQRNKGNFPGRFSGRQFSNSRSEMNVSTLELGDSALYLCASRQGSLQETQYFGPGTRLLVL.

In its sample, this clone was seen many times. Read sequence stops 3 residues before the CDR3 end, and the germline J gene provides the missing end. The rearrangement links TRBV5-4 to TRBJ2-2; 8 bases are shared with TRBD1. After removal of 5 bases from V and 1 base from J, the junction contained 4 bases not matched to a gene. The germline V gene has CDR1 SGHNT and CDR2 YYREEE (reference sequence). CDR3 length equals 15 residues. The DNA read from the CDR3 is TGTGCCAGCAGTCCAGGGACAGGGAACACCGGGGAG. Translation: CASSPGTGNTGE. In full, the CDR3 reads CASSPGTGNTGELFF.

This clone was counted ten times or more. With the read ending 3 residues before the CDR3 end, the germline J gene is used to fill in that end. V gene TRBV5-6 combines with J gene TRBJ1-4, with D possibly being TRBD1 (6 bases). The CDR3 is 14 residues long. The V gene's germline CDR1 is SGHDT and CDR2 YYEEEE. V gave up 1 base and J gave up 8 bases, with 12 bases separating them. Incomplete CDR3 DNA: TGTGCCAGCAGCTTGATACAGGGTCGAGAAAAA. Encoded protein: CASSLIQGREK. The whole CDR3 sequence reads CASSLIQGREKLFF. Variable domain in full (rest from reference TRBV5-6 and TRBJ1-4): DAGVTQSPTHLIKTRGQQVTLRCSPKSGHDTVSWYQQALGQGPQFIFQYYEEEERQRGNFPDRFSGHQFPNYSSELNVNALLLGDSALYLCASSLIQGREKLFFGSGTQLSVL.

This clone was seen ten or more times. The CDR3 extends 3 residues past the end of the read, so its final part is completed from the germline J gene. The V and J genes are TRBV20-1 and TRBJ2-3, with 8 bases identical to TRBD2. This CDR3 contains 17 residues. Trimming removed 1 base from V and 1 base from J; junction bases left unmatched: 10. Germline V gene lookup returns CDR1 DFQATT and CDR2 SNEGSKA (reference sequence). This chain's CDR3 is CSARGGRGGRGTDTQYF. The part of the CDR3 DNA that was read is TGCAGTGCTAGAGGGGGACGGGGGGGGCGAGGCACAGATACG.

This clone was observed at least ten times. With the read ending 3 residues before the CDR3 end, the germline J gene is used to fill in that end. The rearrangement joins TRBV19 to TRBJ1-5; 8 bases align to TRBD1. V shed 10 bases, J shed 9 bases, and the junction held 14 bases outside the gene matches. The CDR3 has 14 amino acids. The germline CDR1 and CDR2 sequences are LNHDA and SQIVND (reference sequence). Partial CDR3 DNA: TGTGCCACCACCGGTGGACAGGGATCATGGCCC. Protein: CATTGGQGSWP. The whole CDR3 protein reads CATTGGQGSWPQHF.